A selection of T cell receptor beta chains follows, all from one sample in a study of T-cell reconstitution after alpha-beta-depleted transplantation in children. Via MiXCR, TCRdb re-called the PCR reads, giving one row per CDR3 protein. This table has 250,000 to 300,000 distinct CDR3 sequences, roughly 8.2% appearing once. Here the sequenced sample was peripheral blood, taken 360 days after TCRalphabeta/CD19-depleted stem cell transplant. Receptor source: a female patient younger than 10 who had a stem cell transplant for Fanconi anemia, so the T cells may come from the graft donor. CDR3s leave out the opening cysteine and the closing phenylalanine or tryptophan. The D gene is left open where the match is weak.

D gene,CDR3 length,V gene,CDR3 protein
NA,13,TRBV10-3,AIAEGPTPQETQY
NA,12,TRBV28,ASSLIATNEKLF
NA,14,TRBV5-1,ASSSEDGTSTDTQY
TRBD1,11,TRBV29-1,SGRRQGSDTQY
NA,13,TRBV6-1,ASSEARRVDTEAF
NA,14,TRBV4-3,ASSQDFKGNDQPQH
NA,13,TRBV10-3,AISDSRRIADTQY
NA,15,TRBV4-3,ASSNRSGTPSQGEQF
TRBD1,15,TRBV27,ASRVGRGGPSHTEAF
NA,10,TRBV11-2,ASSLSGREQF
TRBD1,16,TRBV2,ASSTPRDRGFRLDTQY
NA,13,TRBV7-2,ASSYTGTLNTEAF
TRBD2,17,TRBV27,ASSTYLAGASFSYNEQF
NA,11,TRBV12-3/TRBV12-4,ASSSSTNTEAF
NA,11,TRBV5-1,ASSLVPTGELF
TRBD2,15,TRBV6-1,ASSREGAGVNTGELF